What follows is one TCR beta chain and its context. The protocol was immunoSEQ multiplex PCR, while the TCRdb copy is restricted to in-frame clones and leaves out a portion. The data show 200,000 or so clones, 65% to 90% seen once. Losses at the gene ends were 5 bases for V and 1 base for J; bases not matched to a gene: 0. CDR1 is SEHNR, CDR2 FQNEAQ, per germline (reference sequence). The length of the CDR3 is 14 residues. The sample comes from a study of blood T cell repertoires in COVID-19. The chain couples TRBV7-9 to TRBJ1-5; TRBD1 matches at 9 bases. Sequenced: peripheral blood. This TCR was sampled from a human donor in a cohort sampled during active COVID-19. The CDR3 DNA reads as TGTGCCAGCAGCGGGACAGGGAGCAATCAGCCCCAGCATTTT. Its protein product is CASSGTGSNQPQHF.